These 25 T cell receptor beta chains share one sample of origin, sequenced in a study of shared clonotypes between healthy human individuals. CD45RO-negative cells were positively selected for CCR7, leaving out terminally differentiated effector memory CD45RA+ cells. The protocol was immunoSEQ multiplex PCR, while the TCRdb copy is restricted to in-frame clones and leaves out a portion. The sample has millions of clones, under 95% seen once. Sequenced: naive CD8+ T cells from PBMCs. The origin of the receptors is a man aged 18-30 years in good health. Some clones in this sample may be carry-over from other donors' samples.

The J gene is TRBJ2-7, the V gene TRBV13, with 7 bases fitting TRBD2. V gave up 6 bases and J gave up 6 bases; unmatched junction bases: 8. Germline V lookup: CDR1 PRHDT, CDR2 FYEKMQ (reference sequence). The length of the CDR3 is 13 residues. CDR3 in amino acids: CASRGGGSGEQYF. The CDR3 nucleotides read TGTGCCAGCAGGGGAGGCGGGAGTGGCGAGCAGTACTTC.

The chain couples TRBV29-1 to TRBJ1-2; maybe TRBD1 (6 bases). Trimming removed 0 bases at V and 4 bases at J, with 18 bases between. The CDR3 runs 16 residues. In germline, CDR1 is SQVTM, CDR2 ANQGSEA. DNA of the CDR3: TGCAGCGTTGAAGATTTGGGGGCCGTAACTAGCTATGGCTACACCTTC. Protein: CSVEDLGAVTSYGYTF.

The CDR3 DNA reads as TGTGCCAGCATGAGTGAAACAGGGGTGTCGAATGAGCAGTTCTTC. It translates to CASMSETGVSNEQFF. The chain is built from TRBV27 and TRBJ2-1; 7 nucleotides match TRBD1. Per the germline V gene, CDR1 is MNHEY and CDR2 is SMNVEV (reference sequence). V shed 7 bases and J 7 bases; nucleotides not matched to a gene: 13. The CDR3 length is 15 residues.

V gene TRBV2 combines with J gene TRBJ2-7, with 10 bases that match TRBD1. Trimming took 6 bases from V and 2 from J; bases not matched to a gene: 10. The V gene's germline CDR1 is SNHLY and CDR2 FYNNEI. The CDR3 has 16 residues. CDR3 sequence reads: CASRPTGGTGAYEQYF. The CDR3 DNA reads as TGTGCCAGCAGACCAACGGGCGGGACAGGGGCCTACGAGCAGTACTTC.

The V gene is TRBV7-9, the J gene TRBJ1-2; 7 positions match TRBD1. Losses at the gene ends were 5 bases for V and 2 bases for J; bases not matched to a gene: 11. CDR3 length equals 16 residues. The germline V gene encodes CDR1 SEHNR and CDR2 FQNEAQ (reference sequence). The CDR3 loop is CASSGENRGLNYGYTF. Here the CDR3 DNA reads TGTGCCAGCAGCGGCGAGAACAGGGGTTTAAACTATGGCTACACCTTC.

The chain couples TRBV7-9 to TRBJ1-1, with D possibly matching TRBD1 (6 bases). The CDR3 consists of 15 residues. CDR1 is SEHNR and CDR2 is FQNEAQ in the germline V gene (reference sequence). V was clipped by 8 bases and J by 2 bases, with 18 bases between them. CDR3 bases: TGTGCCAGCGCAGGGGAAATGGGAGTTAACACTGAAGCTTTCTTT. It codes for CASAGEMGVNTEAFF.

This chain connects TRBV15 to TRBJ2-3, with 9 bases that match TRBD2. CDR1 and CDR2 from the germline V gene are LNHNV and YYDKDF (reference sequence). V lost 4 bases and J lost 3; bases outside the gene matches: 8. This CDR3 region has 16 residues. The CDR3: CATSTTNLAGTDTQYF. The CDR3 DNA sequence: TGTGCCACCAGCACCACAAATCTAGCGGGGACAGATACGCAGTATTTT.

This clone was seen just once. V is TRBV7-9 and J is TRBJ2-1, with D possibly called TRBD1 or TRBD2 (5 bases each). CDR1 is SEHNR, CDR2 FQNEAQ, per germline (reference sequence). Trimming cost V 4 bases and J 5 bases, with 15 bases left between them. The CDR3 runs 15 residues. CDR3 DNA sequence: TGTGCCAGCAGCTCCCGGGACCTTCCTGACAATGAGCAGTTCTTC. This sequence encodes CASSSRDLPDNEQFF.

J is TRBJ2-2 and V is TRBV25-1, with TRBD2 identical over 7 bases. V was pared by 1 base and J by 0 bases, with 8 bases of the junction left unmatched. CDR1 MGHDK and CDR2 SYGVNS come from the germline V gene. The CDR3 length is 18 residues. Written as DNA, the CDR3 is TGTGCCAGCAGTGAATCATCTAGCGGAAATACGAACACCGGGGAGCTGTTTTTT. It codes for CASSESSSGNTNTGELFF.

The CDR3 sequence is CASSLPSTIRNTGELFF. The CDR3, as DNA: TGTGCCAGCAGCTTACCTTCCACCATACGTAACACCGGGGAGCTGTTTTTT. The rearrangement links TRBV11-2 to TRBJ2-2; D remains ambiguous. CDR1 and CDR2 (germline): SGHAT, FQNNGV. The CDR3 runs to 17 residues. The germline V and J ends were trimmed by 2 bases and 2 bases, with 15 bases remaining between them. Full variable domain (missing parts from reference TRBV11-2 and TRBJ2-2): EAGVAQSPRYKIIEKRQSVAFWCNPISGHATLYWYQQILGQGPKLLIQFQNNGVVDDSQLPKDRFSAERLKGVDSTLKIQPAKLEDSAVYLCASSLPSTIRNTGELFFGEGSRLTVL.

This chain connects TRBV5-1 to TRBJ1-2, with D perhaps matching TRBD1 (5 bases). The CDR3 covers 15 residues. The germline V gene encodes CDR1 SGHRS and CDR2 YFSETQ. Trimming took 4 bases from V and 3 from J, leaving 16 bases between them. For the CDR3, the DNA is TGCGCCAGCAGCGCCTTGGGGAGAGGGGACTATGGCTACACCTTC. Amino acid sequence: CASSALGRGDYGYTF.

The chain couples TRBV27 to TRBJ1-2; possibly TRBD1 for D (5 bases). This CDR3 is built from 19 residues. Germline V lookup: CDR1 MNHEY, CDR2 SMNVEV (reference sequence). Trimming stripped 2 bases from V and 3 bases from J, with 25 bases between. CDR3: CASSLRIIAGNPPDYGYTF. The CDR3 bases are TGTGCCAGCAGTTTAAGAATAATCGCAGGGAACCCTCCTGACTATGGCTACACCTTC.

V gene TRBV2 combines with J gene TRBJ2-7; D might be TRBD2 (7 bases). This CDR3 spans 17 amino acids. Germline V gives CDR1 SNHLY, CDR2 FYNNEI. V lost 2 bases and J lost 12, with 29 bases in between. CDR3 nucleotide sequence: TGTGCCAGCAGTGAATCGGGGGGCATCTGGCCCCCCGGGGAGAGGTACTTC. Its translation is CASSESGGIWPPGERYF. The full variable domain, completed using reference TRBV2 and TRBJ2-7, is EPEVTQTPSHQVTQMGQEVILRCVPISNHLYFYWYRQILGQKVEFLVSFYNNEISEKSEIFDDQFSVERPDGSNFTLKIRSTKLEDSAMYFCASSESGGIWPPGERYFGPGTRLTVT.

The chain couples TRBV30 to TRBJ2-1; 7 bases agree with TRBD1. J gave up 3 bases and V 1 base, and 3 bases lay outside the gene matches. Germline CDR1 is GTSNPN and CDR2 is SVGIG (reference sequence). The length of the CDR3 is 14 residues. CDR3 protein: CAWSGGQVYNEQFF. The DNA of the CDR3 is TGTGCCTGGAGTGGCGGACAGGTCTACAATGAGCAGTTCTTC.

This sequence joins TRBV5-6 and TRBJ1-1, with D unclear. Trimming pared 3 bases from V and 3 bases from J, leaving 3 bases between. Germline lookup yields CDR1 SGHDT and CDR2 YYEEEE. This CDR3 has 11 amino acids. The CDR3 nucleotides are TGTGCCAGCAGCTCGGACACTGAAGCTTTCTTT. Translating gives CASSSDTEAFF.

This rearrangement joins TRBV4-1 to TRBJ2-7; D unclear. Germline V gives CDR1 MGHRA, CDR2 YSYEKL. Trimming left V 0 bases short and J 3 bases short, with 12 bases between. The CDR3 loop spans 15 amino acids. CDR3 nucleotide sequence: TGCGCCAGCAGCCAAGAGGCTGACCTGGGCTACGAGCAGTACTTC. Translating it yields CASSQEADLGYEQYF.

This rearrangement joins TRBV14 to TRBJ2-7, with a tentative D call TRBD2 (5 bases). Trimming cost V 4 bases and J 3 bases, with 10 bases left between them. Germline V gene lookup returns CDR1 SGHDN and CDR2 FVKESK. The CDR3 is 13 amino acids. In nucleotides, the CDR3 is TGTGCCAGCAGCCGACGGGAACTCTACGAGCAGTACTTC. This sequence encodes CASSRRELYEQYF.

This clone was seen once. The identical CDR3 is also encoded by other nucleotide sequences in the sample. The V call is TRBV7-9, the J call TRBJ1-2, with a weak D call TRBD1 (5 bases). The CDR3 is made up of 14 amino acids. V was trimmed by 1 base and J by 4 bases, leaving 10 bases between them. Germline V gene lookup returns CDR1 SEHNR and CDR2 FQNEAQ (reference sequence). CDR3 sequence reads: CASSLGGASYGYTF. CDR3 sequence (DNA): TGTGCCAGCAGCTTAGGGGGCGCTTCCTATGGCTACACCTTC.

This chain joins TRBV27 and TRBJ1-2, with D tentatively TRBD1 (6 bases). V was clipped by 2 bases and J by 4 bases, with 11 bases between them. The CDR3 length is 14 residues. Per germline, CDR1 MNHEY and CDR2 SMNVEV (reference sequence). The CDR3 sequence: CASSLVVGAYGYTF. DNA of the CDR3: TGTGCCAGCAGTTTAGTGGTGGGGGCCTATGGCTACACCTTC.

V gene TRBV27 combines with J gene TRBJ1-1; 9 bases agree with TRBD1. With V trimmed by 8 bases and J by 8 bases, 6 bases remained unmatched. Looked up from germline, CDR1 is MNHEY and CDR2 is SMNVEV (reference sequence). The CDR3 runs 12 residues. The DNA for the CDR3 is TGTGCCAGCGCGGGTGACAGGGGGGAAGCTTTCTTT. Translating it yields CASAGDRGEAFF.

The rearrangement uses TRBV11-2 and TRBJ2-1; 7 bases are a match to TRBD2. Germline loops: CDR1 SGHAT, CDR2 FQNNGV. The length of the CDR3 is 13 residues. Trimming cost V 6 bases and J 5 bases; bases outside gene matches: 4. CDR3 nucleotides: TGTGCCAGCAGACGCGGGAGCAACAATGAGCAGTTCTTC. Encoded protein: CASRRGSNNEQFF.

This clone was counted only a few times. Other DNA sequences in this sample translate to the same CDR3. V gene TRBV28 combines with J gene TRBJ1-5; no clear D gene. The CDR3 has 11 amino acids. Germline V gives CDR1 MDHEN, CDR2 SYDVKM. The V end lost 6 bases, the J end lost 3 bases, and 3 bases lay between the germline ends. CDR3 region: CASSYNQPQHF. The CDR3, as DNA: TGTGCCAGCAGCTACAATCAGCCCCAGCATTTT.

The chain couples TRBV7-2 to TRBJ2-1, with 11 bases identical to TRBD2. Germline CDR1 SGHTA, CDR2 FQGNSA. This CDR3 spans 13 amino acids. The J segment lost 10 bases and the V segment lost 5 bases, leaving 4 bases of the junction unmatched. The CDR3 nucleotides read TGTGCCAGCAGCCCAGGACTAGCGGGCGAGCAGTTCTTC. Translating it yields CASSPGLAGEQFF. Full variable domain (outside the CDR3, taken from reference TRBV7-2 and TRBJ2-1): GAGVSQSPSNKVTEKGKDVELRCDPISGHTALYWYRQSLGQGLEFLIYFQGNSAPDKSGLPSDRFSAERTGGSVSTLTIQRTQQEDSAVYLCASSPGLAGEQFFGPGTRLTVL.

The V call is TRBV7-8, the J call TRBJ1-1; D remains ambiguous. Trimming stripped 8 bases from V and 0 bases from J, with 13 bases between. This CDR3 spans 14 amino acids. CDR1 is SGHVS and CDR2 is FQNEAQ in the germline V gene. The CDR3 region has the DNA TGTGCCAGCTTCAGGACGGGGATGAACACTGAAGCTTTCTTT. Translated, it gives CASFRTGMNTEAFF.

The CDR3 region is CSGFSGGSSYEQYF. The DNA of the CDR3 is TGCAGCGGCTTTAGCGGGGGGAGCTCCTACGAGCAGTACTTC. The J gene is TRBJ2-7, the V gene TRBV29-1; 10 positions match TRBD2. CDR1 and CDR2 (germline): SQVTM, ANQGSEA. V shed 7 bases, J shed 0 bases, and the junction held 6 bases outside the gene matches. CDR3 length: 14 amino acids.